This T cell receptor beta chain was captured in a study of T-cell memory formation after mild COVID-19. Study-wide context: Largely donor-specific TCR clusters were found.

A note on this clonotype: Antigen specificity is unknown.

Germline V CDR1 and CDR2: SGHTA, FQGTGA. The CDR3 is made up of 17 amino acids. V gave up 2 bases and J gave up 8 bases; unmatched junction bases: 13. TCRdb independently ran MiXCR on the 5' RACE reads; one entry per CDR3 protein. The data contain roughly 480,000 distinct CDR3 sequences, approximately 23% of them singletons. Study results and limitations: Clones that contracted clustered mainly in CM and EM if CD4+ and in EMRA if CD8+.

The sample taken for sequencing was PBMCs or a T cell subset sorted from them (not recorded which). The clonotype was recovered from an adult woman who had mild COVID-19 (a few samples of this study predate the infection). Cell type and time point are not known. The J gene is TRBJ2-1, the V gene TRBV7-3; TRBD2 matches at 9 bases. Here the CDR3 DNA reads TGTGCCAGCAGCTTAGGCGGGACTAGCCCCCGATCAGATGAGCAGTTCTTC. This gives the protein CASSLGGTSPRSDEQFF.